This T cell receptor (beta chain) was observed in a study of T cell repertoires in cytomegalovirus infection. This clonotype occurred a few times. Its antigen is as yet unknown. Germline V gene lookup returns CDR1 SNHLY and CDR2 FYNNEI. V was shortened by 6 bases and J by 5 bases, with 9 bases between the two germline ends. The CDR3 is 12 amino acids. TCRdb called the reads again in MiXCR, with one record for every CDR3 protein. The profile shows 640,000 or so distinct CDR3 sequences, around a third of them singletons. The receptor was derived from a human donor in good health (CMV status not recorded). Some clones in this sample may be carry-over from other donors' samples. Sequenced material: cultured PBMCs, taken from culture after CMV antigen stimulation. The chain uses TRBV2 and TRBJ2-3; D not resolved. This CDR3 is CASRNPGDTQYF. The CDR3 DNA is TGTGCCAGCAGGAACCCTGGAGATACGCAGTATTTT.